These 11 T cell receptor beta chains share one sample of origin, sequenced in a study of cytomegalovirus exposure and HLA in healthy donors (dated by TCRdb to about 2017). Receptors were amplified or captured by the immunoSEQ multiplex PCR assay. TCRdb took this table from immuneACCESS and kept in-frame rearrangements with V and J called. Such tables lack part of the clones; where checked against another copy, unresolved V genes explain under half of the gap, and the rest is unexplained. In this sample the table shows about 220,000 clones, approximately 88% of which occur a single time. The leading ten clones occupy roughly 13% of the sample. Sequences were obtained from PBMCs. The source of these receptors is a woman aged 25 to 39 in good health and CMV-seropositive.

This chain joins TRBV28 and TRBJ2-2; the D is unclear. The V end was cut by 2 bases, the J end by 2 bases, with 6 bases between. The germline V gene encodes CDR1 MDHEN and CDR2 SYDVKM. The CDR3 consists of 14 residues. CDR3 coding DNA: TGTGCCAGCAGTTTAGGTCAAAACACCGGGGAGCTGTTTTTT. Its protein product is CASSLGQNTGELFF.

J is TRBJ2-7 and V is TRBV6-5; D is perhaps TRBD1 (6 bases). Germline CDR1 MNHEY, CDR2 SVGAGI. The CDR3 is 16 residues long. Trimming took 0 bases from V and 1 from J, leaving 13 bases between them. In nucleotides, the CDR3 is TGTGCCAGCAGTTACTCGGGAACAGGGACATCCTACGAGCAGTACTTC. This codes for CASSYSGTGTSYEQYF.

This chain connects TRBV29-1 to TRBJ2-3; 11 bases are shared with TRBD2. Germline-derived CDR1 and CDR2 are SQVTM and ANQGSEA. J lost 4 bases, V lost 7 bases, and 7 bases had no gene match. The CDR3 spans 14 residues. The CDR3 sequence: CSALSGRASDTQYF. The CDR3 DNA reads as TGCAGCGCACTTAGCGGGAGGGCTTCAGATACGCAGTATTTT.

This chain joins TRBV5-1 and TRBJ2-3; TRBD2 is a possible D gene (6 bases). Per the germline V gene, CDR1 is SGHRS and CDR2 is YFSETQ. The CDR3 covers 15 residues. The V end was cut by 1 base, the J end by 4 bases, with 13 bases between. The CDR3 loop is CASSLIMEGSDTQYF. CDR3 DNA: TGCGCCAGCAGCTTGATAATGGAGGGTTCAGATACGCAGTATTTT.

The chain couples TRBV12-5 to TRBJ2-2; TRBD1 agrees at 8 bases. The CDR3 is 18 residues long. Germline CDR1 reads LGHNT; CDR2 reads FRNRAP. V dropped 0 bases and J dropped 4; count of bases not matched to a gene: 10. The CDR3 protein is CASGLVVLGQERTGELFF. CDR3 sequence (DNA): TGTGCTAGTGGTTTGGTAGTTTTGGGACAGGAACGCACCGGGGAGCTGTTTTTT.

This clone appeared a single time. V gene TRBV13 combines with J gene TRBJ2-2; 9 nucleotides match TRBD2. Germline CDR1 reads PRHDT; CDR2 reads FYEKMQ (reference sequence). V was pared by 5 bases and J by 1 base, with 5 bases of the junction left unmatched. The CDR3 contains 16 residues. The DNA for the CDR3 is TGTGCCAGCAGCACCCCTAGCGGGATGAACACCGGGGAGCTGTTTTTT. This codes for CASSTPSGMNTGELFF.

The V and J genes are TRBV9 and TRBJ2-6; tentatively, D is TRBD1 or TRBD2 (5 bases each). Germline V gene lookup returns CDR1 SGDLS and CDR2 YYNGEE. V dropped 6 bases and J dropped 0 bases, with 25 bases sitting between them. The CDR3 loop spans 20 amino acids. In nucleotides, the CDR3 is TGTGCCAGCACCTCCCCAACCATGCCGGGACGGTACTCTGGGGCCAACGTCCTGACTTTC. This gives the protein CASTSPTMPGRYSGANVLTF.

This rearrangement joins TRBV7-6 to TRBJ2-1; TRBD2 matches 8 bases. This CDR3 spans 14 amino acids. Losses at the gene ends were 4 bases for V and 7 bases for J; bases not matched to a gene: 6. Germline CDR1 is SGHVS and CDR2 is FNYEAQ. DNA for the CDR3: TGTGCCAGCAGCTATGGGACTAGTGTGAATGAGCAGTTCTTC. This translates into CASSYGTSVNEQFF.

The chain combines TRBV18 with TRBJ2-7; D uncertain. Germline V gene sequence: CDR1 KGHSH, CDR2 LQKENI. The CDR3 extends over 15 amino acids. The V end was cut by 3 bases, the J end by 2 bases, with 14 bases between. The CDR3 region is CASSPDGSVPYEQYF. CDR3 bases: TGTGCCAGCTCACCTGATGGGTCGGTGCCCTACGAGCAGTACTTC.

The sample holds one count of this clone. The J gene is TRBJ2-1, the V gene TRBV7-8, with D maybe TRBD2 (6 bases). The CDR3 runs 16 residues. Deletions cut 4 bases from V and 7 bases from J, with 20 bases between. Germline V lookup: CDR1 SGHVS, CDR2 FQNEAQ. The chain's CDR3 is CASSSVAVYLRNEQFF. In nucleotides, the CDR3 is TGTGCCAGCAGCTCTGTAGCGGTCTACCTGCGGAATGAGCAGTTCTTC.

This clone has more than one count but fewer than ten. This rearrangement joins TRBV11-2 to TRBJ2-6; D call uncertain. This CDR3 contains 18 residues. Per germline, CDR1 SGHAT and CDR2 FQNNGV. Trimming left V 1 base short and J 0 bases short, with 13 bases between. For the CDR3, the DNA is TGTGCCAGCAGCTTAGCGTATGATTTGGGCTCTGGGGCCAACGTCCTGACTTTC. Translated: CASSLAYDLGSGANVLTF. Using reference TRBV11-2 and TRBJ2-6 for the parts outside the CDR3, the full variable domain is EAGVAQSPRYKIIEKRQSVAFWCNPISGHATLYWYQQILGQGPKLLIQFQNNGVVDDSQLPKDRFSAERLKGVDSTLKIQPAKLEDSAVYLCASSLAYDLGSGANVLTFGAGSRLTVL.